The 5 T cell receptor beta chains presented below share a single source sample, sequenced in a study of regulatory T cells in long-lasting Graves disease (dated by TCRdb to 2020 to 2023). In light of the paper, this sample's time point label describes: newly diagnosed GD, antithyroid drugs for less than 3 months. For both TCR sequencing and RNA sequencing, RNA was extracted from PBMCs in TRIzol. The library was produced with multiplex PCR. Reads for this sample came from an Illumina HiSeq 4000. TCR beta libraries were built with iRepertoire HTBI primers and Arm-PCR amplification of CDR3 regions. TCRdb trimmed the raw reads at Q25, called clones with MiXCR and kept productive beta chains. Rows with a matching CDR3 protein are joined into one entry that keeps the most common DNA and genes. Here the sample has some 490,000 distinct CDR3 sequences; approximately 12% occur a single time. The ten largest clones take up roughly 9.3% of the sample.

The sample also formed part of further work on T cells in Graves' hyperthyroidism and ophthalmopathy.

This sample comprised peripheral blood mononuclear cells (PBMCs), obtained at new diagnosis, from a patient treated with antithyroid drugs. These receptors were obtained from a woman in her 30s with Graves disease. Donor details come from another sample of the same person, matched by shared clones.

The sample holds one count of this clonotype. This sequence is one base from a far larger clone and is likely a read error. V gene TRBV12-3 or TRBV12-4 combines with J gene TRBJ1-2, with D tentatively TRBD1 (6 bases). V was clipped by 6 bases and J by 1 base, with 18 bases between them. CDR3 length equals 16 residues. The CDR3 protein is CASRGNTGTDNYGYTF. The CDR3, as DNA: TGTGCCAGCAGGGGAAATACAGGGACCGATAACTATGGCTACACCTTC.

This clonotype showed up many times. The V and J genes are TRBV5-1 and TRBJ2-5; maybe TRBD1 (6 bases). V lost 5 bases, J lost 1 base, and 12 bases lay in between. Looked up from germline, CDR1 is SGHRS and CDR2 is YFSETQ. The CDR3 extends over 14 amino acids. As DNA, the CDR3 is TGCGCCAGCAGGTATACAGGGACCCAAGAGACCCAGTACTTC. The encoded protein is CASRYTGTQETQYF.

The genes are TRBV4-1 and TRBJ2-3; D gene unclear. Deletions cut 0 bases from V and 7 bases from J, with 11 bases between. Germline V gene lookup returns CDR1 MGHRA and CDR2 YSYEKL. The CDR3 is 14 residues long. Written as DNA, the CDR3 is TGCGCCAGCAGCCAAGATCGTGGCTCAAATACGCAGTATTTT. Translating gives CASSQDRGSNTQYF.

The rearrangement uses TRBV6-5 and TRBJ2-7; 7 bases fit TRBD2. The CDR3 sequence is 15 residues long. Germline V gene data show CDR1 as MNHEY and CDR2 as SVGAGI. The V gene end was trimmed by 4 bases and the J gene end by 7 bases; junction bases not matched to a gene: 13. In DNA form, the CDR3 reads TGTGCCAGCAGTTGGCTCCAGCGGGAAGGATCGGAGCAGTACTTC. Translation: CASSWLQREGSEQYF.

This clonotype appeared a few times. The V and J genes are TRBV19 and TRBJ2-1; D gene unclear. V was cut by 5 bases and J by 8 bases, with 13 bases left in between. CDR1 and CDR2 (germline): LNHDA, SQIVND (reference sequence). The CDR3 has 13 amino acids. The CDR3 coding sequence is TGTGCCAGTAGTTGGGCGTATGGCGATGAGCAGTTCTTC. Its translation is CASSWAYGDEQFF.